This T cell receptor beta chain was profiled in a study of CD4 T cells in relation to SARS-CoV-2 and coronaviruses. Study conclusions and caveats: Each donor contributed either pre-pandemic or post-infection samples, not both. Roughly 65% of donors had memory CD4+ clonotypes crossrecognizing SARS-CoV-2 and common cold coronavirus spike. Culture-expanded clones reflect memory recall rather than primary priming during culture. Compared with monoreactive clones, crossreactive clones showed significantly weaker SARS-CoV-2 expansion.

Notes on this clone: Its antigen is not identified.

TCRdb's copy holds only in-frame clones and misses some; the assay was immunoSEQ multiplex PCR. The sample contains about 68,000 clones, over 85% of which appear only once. The unexposed donors gave CD4+ T cells in about 2010-2019, prior to COVID-19. CDR1 is SGHDN and CDR2 is FVKESK in the germline V gene. CDR3 length: 12 residues. Trimming left V 2 bases short and J 2 bases short, with 2 bases between. Sequencing was done on a sample of naive CD4+ T cells from PBMCs. The subset here: naive CD4+ T cells isolated by negative enrichment. The sequence came from a human donor in good health. The V and J genes are TRBV14 and TRBJ2-3; D is unclear. The CDR3 DNA follows: TGTGCCAGCAGCCAAAACACAGATACGCAGTATTTT. Its translation: CASSQNTDTQYF.